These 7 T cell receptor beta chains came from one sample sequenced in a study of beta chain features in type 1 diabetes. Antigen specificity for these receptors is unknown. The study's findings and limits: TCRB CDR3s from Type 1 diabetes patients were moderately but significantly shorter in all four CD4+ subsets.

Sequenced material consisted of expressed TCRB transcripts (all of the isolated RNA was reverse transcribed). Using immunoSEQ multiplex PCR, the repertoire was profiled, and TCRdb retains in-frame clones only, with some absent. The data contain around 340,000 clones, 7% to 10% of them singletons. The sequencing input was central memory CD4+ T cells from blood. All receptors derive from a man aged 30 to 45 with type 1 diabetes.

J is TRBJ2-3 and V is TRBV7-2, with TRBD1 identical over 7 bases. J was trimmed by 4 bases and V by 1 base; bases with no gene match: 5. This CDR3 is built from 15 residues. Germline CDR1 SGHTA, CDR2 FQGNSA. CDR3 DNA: TGTGCCAGCAGCTTAGATTCGACAGGGCCAGATACGCAGTATTTT. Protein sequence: CASSLDSTGPDTQYF.

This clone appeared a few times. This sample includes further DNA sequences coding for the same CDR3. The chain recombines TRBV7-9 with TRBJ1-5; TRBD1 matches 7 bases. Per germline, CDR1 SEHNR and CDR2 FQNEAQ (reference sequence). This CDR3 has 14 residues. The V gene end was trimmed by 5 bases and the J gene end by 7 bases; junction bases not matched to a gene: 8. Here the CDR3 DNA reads TGTGCCAGCAGCCTTGGGGCAGGGGGGCAGCCCCAGCATTTT. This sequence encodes CASSLGAGGQPQHF.

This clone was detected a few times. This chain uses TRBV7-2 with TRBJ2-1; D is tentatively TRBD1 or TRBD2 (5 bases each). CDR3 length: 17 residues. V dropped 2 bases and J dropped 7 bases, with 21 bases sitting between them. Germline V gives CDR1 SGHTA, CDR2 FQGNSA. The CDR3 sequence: CASSLLPGQVTGNEQFF. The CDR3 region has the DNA TGTGCCAGCAGCTTACTCCCAGGGCAGGTGACGGGGAATGAGCAGTTCTTC.

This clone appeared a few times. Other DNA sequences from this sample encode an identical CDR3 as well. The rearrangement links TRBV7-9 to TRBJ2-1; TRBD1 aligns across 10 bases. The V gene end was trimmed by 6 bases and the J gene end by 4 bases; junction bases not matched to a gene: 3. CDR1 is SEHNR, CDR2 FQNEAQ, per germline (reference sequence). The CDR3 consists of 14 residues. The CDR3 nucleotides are TGTGCCAGCAGGGGACAGGGGACGTACAATGAGCAGTTCTTC. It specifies CASRGQGTYNEQFF. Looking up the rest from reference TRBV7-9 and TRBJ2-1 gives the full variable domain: DTGVSQNPRHKITKRGQNVTFRCDPISEHNRLYWYRQTLGQGPEFLTYFQNEAQLEKSRLLSDRFSAERPKGSFSTLEIQRTEQGDSAMYLCASRGQGTYNEQFFGPGTRLTVL.

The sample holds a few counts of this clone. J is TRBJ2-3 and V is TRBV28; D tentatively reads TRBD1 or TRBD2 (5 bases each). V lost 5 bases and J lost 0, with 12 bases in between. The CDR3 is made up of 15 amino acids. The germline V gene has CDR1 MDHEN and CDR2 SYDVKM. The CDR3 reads CASSGPGRSTDTQYF. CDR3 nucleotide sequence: TGTGCCAGCAGTGGACCGGGACGGAGCACAGATACGCAGTATTTT. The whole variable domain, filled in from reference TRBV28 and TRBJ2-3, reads DVKVTQSSRYLVKRTGEKVFLECVQDMDHENMFWYRQDPGLGLRLIYFSYDVKMKEKGDIPEGYSVSREKKERFSLILESASTNQTSMYLCASSGPGRSTDTQYFGPGTRLTVL.

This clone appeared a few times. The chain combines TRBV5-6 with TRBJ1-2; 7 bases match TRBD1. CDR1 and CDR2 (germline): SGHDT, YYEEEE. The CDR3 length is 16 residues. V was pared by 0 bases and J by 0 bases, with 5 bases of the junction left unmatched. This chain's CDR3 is CASSLEGQYPNYGYTF. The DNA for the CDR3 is TGTGCCAGCAGCTTGGAGGGACAGTACCCTAACTATGGCTACACCTTC.

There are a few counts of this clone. CDR3 loop: CASSFGPNTEAFF. CDR3 nucleotides: TGTGCCAGCAGCTTTGGACCGAACACTGAAGCTTTCTTT. V gene TRBV7-9 combines with J gene TRBJ1-1; D is unresolved. Germline V gives CDR1 SEHNR, CDR2 FQNEAQ (reference sequence). Deletions cut 3 bases from V and 1 base from J, with 6 bases between. The CDR3 consists of 13 residues.